Listed below are T cell receptor beta chains from one sample, sequenced in a study of CD8 T cells in Susac syndrome. TCRdb reanalysed the immunoSEQ multiplex PCR reads using MiXCR and keeps one entry per CDR3 protein. Of about 71,000 distinct CDR3 sequences listed, roughly 95% were seen once; the top ten hold 0.11%. Sequencing was performed on CD4+ T cells from PBMCs. The receptors stem from a human donor with multiple sclerosis. CDR3s leave out the opening cysteine and the closing phenylalanine or tryptophan.

v_gene	j_gene	CDR3aa
TRBV2	TRBJ2-1	ASSEYNEQF
TRBV20-1	TRBJ2-2	SARDGRLNTGELF
TRBV12-3/TRBV12-4	TRBJ1-5	ASSLGTGGSNQPQH
TRBV27	TRBJ1-2	ASKDRGPYGYT
TRBV20-1	TRBJ2-5	SARDPGERLRVETQY
TRBV7-9	TRBJ1-1	ASGGLQRGITEAF
TRBV5-1	TRBJ1-1	ASSYQENTEAF
TRBV11-2	TRBJ2-5	ASSLAAGAQETQY
TRBV25-1	TRBJ2-7	ASSENWHTYEQY
TRBV5-1	TRBJ1-4	ASSLSGQGNEKLF
TRBV20-1	TRBJ2-7	SANRMTGSSYEQY
TRBV2	TRBJ1-1	ASSPSKLDRGLPKAF
TRBV7-9	TRBJ2-1	ASSPPRVNEQF
TRBV7-2	TRBJ1-5	ASSLEPGNQPQH
TRBV2	TRBJ2-7	ASRRDYSYEQY
TRBV7-7	TRBJ2-7	ASSLVAGGEQY
TRBV6-5	TRBJ2-4	ASSYSGTGIRGIQY
TRBV21-1	TRBJ1-2	ASSIQGTPHYGYT
TRBV6-2/TRBV6-3	TRBJ2-4	ASTFRHLTSDKNIQY
TRBV12-3/TRBV12-4	TRBJ2-3	ASSSGGRTDTQY
TRBV18	TRBJ1-4	ASSPETTNEKLF
TRBV5-4	TRBJ1-1	ASSLLKDTEAF
TRBV4-1	TRBJ1-6	ASSRGSYNSPLH
TRBV5-1	TRBJ2-5	ASSLVANQETQY
TRBV14	TRBJ2-5	ASSQGEDTTQY
TRBV7-2	TRBJ1-6	ASTLGQGIQNSPLH
TRBV20-1	TRBJ2-4	SARPTGILAKNIQY
TRBV30	TRBJ1-5	AWSVGTVNQPQH